Below, 9 T cell receptor beta chains from the same sample are listed, as sequenced in a study of T cells after yellow fever vaccination. TCRdb reanalysed the 5' RACE reads using MiXCR and keeps one entry per CDR3 protein. Among a few hundred thousand distinct CDR3 sequences, around 8.1% were seen once, and the ten largest hold 17%. The sequencing used PBMCs, collected more than 40 days after the first yellow fever vaccination. All receptors come from a man aged 18-30 years who received the YFV17D yellow fever vaccine.

This chain joins TRBV7-9 and TRBJ1-2, with D uncertain. V lost 5 bases, J lost 4 bases, and 14 bases lay in between. From germline, CDR1 is SEHNR and CDR2 FQNEAQ (reference sequence). The CDR3 sequence is 14 residues long. The CDR3 spells CASSRGSGAYGYTF. CDR3 sequence (DNA): TGTGCCAGCAGCCGCGGATCCGGAGCCTATGGCTACACCTTC.

This clonotype was picked up one time. The J gene is TRBJ1-1, the V gene TRBV30, with unresolved D. CDR3 size: 11 residues. Looked up from germline, CDR1 is GTSNPN and CDR2 is SVGIG (reference sequence). The V end lost 3 bases, the J end lost 3 bases, and 5 bases lay between the germline ends. The CDR3 DNA reads as TGTGCCTGGAGGGGATACACTGAAGCTTTCTTT. Translating gives CAWRGYTEAFF.

This clonotype was recorded a few times. The rearrangement links TRBV6-5 to TRBJ2-3, with a tentative D call TRBD1 (5 bases). Trimming pared 0 bases from V and 0 bases from J, leaving 19 bases between. Per the germline V gene, CDR1 is MNHEY and CDR2 is SVGAGI. The CDR3 spans 19 residues. The CDR3 nucleotides read TGTGCCAGCAGTTACTCGAACGACGCAGGGTTTGGTAGCACAGATACGCAGTATTTT. This gives the protein CASSYSNDAGFGSTDTQYF.

This clonotype was observed at least ten times. This chain connects TRBV7-2 to TRBJ1-6; D remains unclear. Germline CDR1 and CDR2: SGHTA and FQGNSA. The CDR3 spans 12 residues. V was cut by 5 bases and J by 3 bases, with 2 bases left in between. CDR3 region: CASSLYNSPLHF. CDR3 coding DNA: TGTGCCAGCAGCCTCTATAATTCACCCCTCCACTTT. The full variable domain, completed using reference TRBV7-2 and TRBJ1-6, is GAGVSQSPSNKVTEKGKDVELRCDPISGHTALYWYRQSLGQGLEFLIYFQGNSAPDKSGLPSDRFSAERTGGSVSTLTIQRTQQEDSAVYLCASSLYNSPLHFGNGTRLTVT.

As to this clonotype: One end of the junction does not line up with germline, which may come from a read error. The V gene is TRBV4-3, the J gene TRBJ2-3; D perhaps matches TRBD2 (6 bases). This CDR3 spans 16 amino acids. CDR1 is LGHNA and CDR2 is YSLEER in the germline V gene. CDR3 amino acids: CASSQDAGPSPDRQYF. The CDR3 coding sequence is TGCGCCAGCAGCCAAGATGCGGGGCCGTCGCCAGATAGGCAGTATTTT.

In this sample, this clonotype turned up a few times. The chain couples TRBV5-1 to TRBJ1-4; D uncertain. CDR3 length equals 14 residues. Germline CDR1 SGHRS, CDR2 YFSETQ. V was pared by 5 bases and J by 7 bases, with 15 bases between. CDR3 sequence reads: CASSRDYMGEKLFF. CDR3 nucleotide sequence: TGCGCCAGCAGTCGTGACTATATGGGTGAAAAACTGTTTTTT.

This clonotype turned up a few times. This rearrangement joins TRBV19 to TRBJ1-2; 8 nucleotides match TRBD1. The germline V gene has CDR1 LNHDA and CDR2 SQIVND (reference sequence). This CDR3 spans 15 amino acids. V gave up 3 bases and J gave up 5 bases; unmatched junction bases: 8. The CDR3 protein is CASSISRQGMYGYTF. As DNA, the CDR3 is TGTGCCAGTAGTATCTCCCGACAGGGGATGTATGGCTACACCTTC.

The chain combines TRBV6-5 with TRBJ1-5; 9 bases are shared with TRBD1. Per germline, CDR1 MNHEY and CDR2 SVGAGI. This CDR3 has 16 amino acids. Trimming at V came to 4 bases and at J to 4 bases, leaving 8 bases not matched to a gene. CDR3 region: CASSSAGTGTNQPQHF. CDR3 DNA: TGTGCCAGCAGTTCTGCCGGGACAGGGACGAATCAGCCCCAGCATTTT.

In DNA form, the CDR3 reads TGTGCCAGCAGCTTAAAGGGGGCGTATGAGCAGTTCTTC. Residues: CASSLKGAYEQFF. The chain recombines TRBV5-6 with TRBJ2-1; the match to TRBD1 covers 7 bases. The V gene's germline CDR1 is SGHDT and CDR2 YYEEEE. J was trimmed by 8 bases and V by 2 bases; bases with no gene match: 4. This CDR3 is built from 13 residues.